This TCR beta chain was recovered during a study of Ad26.COV2.S vaccination and SARS-CoV-2 variants. Repertoires were generated with immunoSEQ multiplex PCR, while TCRdb's copy carries only in-frame clones and drops some. Of hundreds of thousands of clones in the sample, 89% are singletons; the top ten hold 2.5% to 3%. Germline CDR1 and CDR2: SGHTA and FQGTGA. V lost 5 bases, J lost 0 bases, and 7 bases lay in between. The length of the CDR3 is 13 residues. The treatment here: about 20 received Ad26.COV2.S at low or high dose, single or two shots; about 5 received placebo; per-sample allocation not given. The samples date from day 63 after the first vaccine or placebo injection.

The source of this sequence is a person aged 18-60 years who received the Ad26.COV2.S COVID-19 vaccine or a placebo. Sequenced material: peripheral blood, taken in a trial of Ad26.COV2.S vaccine versus placebo. The V gene is TRBV7-3, the J gene TRBJ1-1, with D perhaps matching TRBD1 (5 bases). The CDR3 loop is CASSPDMNTEAFF. The DNA of the CDR3 is TGTGCCAGCAGCCCGGACATGAACACTGAAGCTTTCTTT.